Listed below are T cell receptor beta chains from one sample, sequenced in a study of identical twins. TCRdb redid the calling of the 5' RACE reads with MiXCR, one entry per CDR3 protein. The sample has about 900,000 distinct CDR3 sequences, 10% to 15% seen once; the top ten hold about 1.6%. This sample was also put to use in a study of yellow fever vaccine responses in identical twins.

The specimen sequenced was PBMCs. The receptors shown here come from a young woman in good health. CDR3s include the opening cysteine and the closing phenylalanine or tryptophan. Each record gives: clone size, V gene, D gene, J gene, CDR3 DNA, CDR3 protein. A D gene is named only where the DNA matches it firmly. The size field is filled for only some rows; it gives once, few, many or a size class.

abundance: many
v_gene: TRBV12-3/TRBV12-4
d_gene: -
j_gene: TRBJ2-3
CDR3nt: TGTGCCAGCAGCCCCCGGGGACTTGACACAGATACGCAGTATTTT
CDR3aa: CASSPRGLDTDTQYF

abundance: -
v_gene: TRBV3-1
d_gene: -
j_gene: TRBJ2-5
CDR3nt: TGTGCCAGCAGCCACGGGGGGCGCGGAAAGACCCAGTACTTC
CDR3aa: CASSHGGRGKTQYF

abundance: -
v_gene: TRBV29-1
d_gene: TRBD2
j_gene: TRBJ2-1
CDR3nt: TGCAGCGTGGGACTAGCGGTCACGGGGGAGCAGTTCTTC
CDR3aa: CSVGLAVTGEQFF

abundance: -
v_gene: TRBV20-1
d_gene: -
j_gene: TRBJ2-1
CDR3nt: TGCAGTGCTAGTCCGGGGGTCAATGAGCAGTTCTTC
CDR3aa: CSASPGVNEQFF

abundance: few
v_gene: TRBV20-1
d_gene: TRBD2
j_gene: TRBJ2-7
CDR3nt: TGCAGTGCTAGAGGTAGCGGGAGTGGGCCCTACGAGCAGTACTTC
CDR3aa: CSARGSGSGPYEQYF

abundance: few
v_gene: TRBV20-1
d_gene: -
j_gene: TRBJ1-2
CDR3nt: TGCAGTGCCCAAAGGCCGGACGGTATTCCTAACTATGGCTACACCTTC
CDR3aa: CSAQRPDGIPNYGYTF

abundance: -
v_gene: TRBV10-3
d_gene: TRBD1
j_gene: TRBJ2-3
CDR3nt: TGTGCCATCAGCCACACAGGGGGTGAAGATACGCAGTATTTT
CDR3aa: CAISHTGGEDTQYF

abundance: -
v_gene: TRBV20-1
d_gene: TRBD2
j_gene: TRBJ2-7
CDR3nt: TGCAGTGCGAGAACGCTATTAGCGGGAGGCTACGAGCAGTACTTC
CDR3aa: CSARTLLAGGYEQYF

abundance: -
v_gene: TRBV12-3/TRBV12-4
d_gene: -
j_gene: TRBJ2-2
CDR3nt: TGTGCCAGCAATTTACTCGACACCGGGGAGCTGTTTTTT
CDR3aa: CASNLLDTGELFF

abundance: many
v_gene: TRBV12-3/TRBV12-4
d_gene: -
j_gene: TRBJ2-4
CDR3nt: TGTGCCAGCAGCTTCCGAGGGTCTCAGGGGCCCAAGCCCAAAAACATTCAGTACTTC
CDR3aa: CASSFRGSQGPKPKNIQYF

abundance: many
v_gene: TRBV18
d_gene: TRBD1
j_gene: TRBJ1-1
CDR3nt: TGTGCCAGCTCACCCCTATTACAGGGGCCCATGAACACTGAAGCTTTCTTT
CDR3aa: CASSPLLQGPMNTEAFF

abundance: few
v_gene: TRBV20-1
d_gene: TRBD2
j_gene: TRBJ2-4
CDR3nt: TGCAGTGCAAGGGGATCAGGTGGCGGGAGTCAAGCCAAAAACATTCAGTACTTC
CDR3aa: CSARGSGGGSQAKNIQYF

abundance: few
v_gene: TRBV28
d_gene: -
j_gene: TRBJ2-3
CDR3nt: TGTGCCAGCACCTTACCAGGAAGCACAGATACGCAGTATTTT
CDR3aa: CASTLPGSTDTQYF

abundance: few
v_gene: TRBV15
d_gene: TRBD1
j_gene: TRBJ2-1
CDR3nt: TGTGCCACCAGCAGCAGCAGGGGGCAGGATGAGCAGTTCTTC
CDR3aa: CATSSSRGQDEQFF

abundance: -
v_gene: TRBV5-1
d_gene: TRBD1
j_gene: TRBJ2-5
CDR3nt: TGCGCCAGCAGCTCGGGTGTGGGACAGGAAGAGACCCAGTACTTC
CDR3aa: CASSSGVGQEETQYF

abundance: few
v_gene: TRBV5-5
d_gene: -
j_gene: TRBJ1-1
CDR3nt: TGTGCCAGCAGCCTACGGACGGCCCTGAACACTGAAGCTTTCTTT
CDR3aa: CASSLRTALNTEAFF

abundance: many
v_gene: TRBV20-1
d_gene: -
j_gene: TRBJ1-4
CDR3nt: TGCAGTGCTAGAGATCCAGGGGAAAAACTGTTTTTT
CDR3aa: CSARDPGEKLFF

abundance: few
v_gene: TRBV5-8
d_gene: TRBD2
j_gene: TRBJ2-3
CDR3nt: TGTGCCAGCAGCCACCGGGACTACCGCACAGATACGCAGTATTTT
CDR3aa: CASSHRDYRTDTQYF

abundance: many
v_gene: TRBV12-3/TRBV12-4
d_gene: -
j_gene: TRBJ2-1
CDR3nt: TGTGCCAGCAGTTTAAACGATCTTGAGCAGTTCTTC
CDR3aa: CASSLNDLEQFF

abundance: -
v_gene: TRBV7-9
d_gene: -
j_gene: TRBJ2-2
CDR3nt: TGTGCCAGCAGCTTAGCGAGAAGAAACACCGGGGAGCTGTTTTTT
CDR3aa: CASSLARRNTGELFF

abundance: few
v_gene: TRBV12-3/TRBV12-4
d_gene: -
j_gene: TRBJ2-4
CDR3nt: TGTGCCAGCAGTCCCGGGACTCCACGAGACATTCAGTACTTC
CDR3aa: CASSPGTPRDIQYF

abundance: few
v_gene: TRBV29-1
d_gene: -
j_gene: TRBJ1-2
CDR3nt: TGCAGCGTTGAAGACGAACGGGGGCCTAGGGGCTACACCTTC
CDR3aa: CSVEDERGPRGYTF

abundance: few
v_gene: TRBV14
d_gene: -
j_gene: TRBJ2-3
CDR3nt: TGTGCCAGCAGCCAAGTGGGCCTCGATACGCAGTATTTT
CDR3aa: CASSQVGLDTQYF

abundance: many
v_gene: TRBV12-3/TRBV12-4
d_gene: -
j_gene: TRBJ2-1
CDR3nt: TGTGCCAGCACCAGGTACAATGAGCAGTTCTTC
CDR3aa: CASTRYNEQFF

abundance: many
v_gene: TRBV5-1
d_gene: -
j_gene: TRBJ2-1
CDR3nt: TGCGCCAGCAGCTTGGGGCTTATCAATGAGCAGTTCTTC
CDR3aa: CASSLGLINEQFF

abundance: few
v_gene: TRBV5-1
d_gene: -
j_gene: TRBJ2-5
CDR3nt: TGCGCCAGCAGCTTGGGGCCTCAGGGGGAGACCCAGTACTTC
CDR3aa: CASSLGPQGETQYF

abundance: few
v_gene: TRBV5-1
d_gene: TRBD1
j_gene: TRBJ2-5
CDR3nt: TGCGCCAGCAGCTTGATGGGACAGCAAGAGACCCAGTACTTC
CDR3aa: CASSLMGQQETQYF

abundance: few
v_gene: TRBV7-8
d_gene: TRBD2
j_gene: TRBJ2-7
CDR3nt: TGTGCCAGCAGCAACTTAGCGGGAGACCCCCTAACCTACGAGCAGTACTTC
CDR3aa: CASSNLAGDPLTYEQYF

abundance: -
v_gene: TRBV2
d_gene: TRBD2
j_gene: TRBJ2-1
CDR3nt: TGTGCCAGCAGTGAAAATAGCGGGAGCTCCTACAATGAGCAGTTCTTC
CDR3aa: CASSENSGSSYNEQFF

abundance: -
v_gene: TRBV20-1
d_gene: -
j_gene: TRBJ2-7
CDR3nt: TGCAGTGCTTCCGACAGGAGCTCCTACGAGCAGTACTTC
CDR3aa: CSASDRSSYEQYF

abundance: many
v_gene: TRBV29-1
d_gene: -
j_gene: TRBJ2-1
CDR3nt: TGCAGCGTCAAAACCAGACTATCATTGAACAATGAGCAGTTCTTC
CDR3aa: CSVKTRLSLNNEQFF

abundance: -
v_gene: TRBV20-1
d_gene: TRBD1
j_gene: TRBJ2-1
CDR3nt: TGCAGTGCTACTGGCAGGGGGCCGACAAATGAGCAGTTCTTC
CDR3aa: CSATGRGPTNEQFF

abundance: few
v_gene: TRBV20-1
d_gene: -
j_gene: TRBJ2-3
CDR3nt: TGCAGTGCTACGGCGGTTCCTAGCACAGATACGCAGTATTTT
CDR3aa: CSATAVPSTDTQYF

abundance: -
v_gene: TRBV2
d_gene: -
j_gene: TRBJ2-1
CDR3nt: TGTGCCGGATCACTAGCCAATGAGCAGTTCTTC
CDR3aa: CAGSLANEQFF

abundance: -
v_gene: TRBV4-1
d_gene: -
j_gene: TRBJ1-4
CDR3nt: TGCGCCAGCAGCCGACCACAAGGGTCTAATGAAAAACTGTTTTTT
CDR3aa: CASSRPQGSNEKLFF

abundance: few
v_gene: TRBV7-9
d_gene: TRBD1
j_gene: TRBJ1-2
CDR3nt: TGTGCCAGCAGCTTATTGGGACAGGGATGGGATGGCTACACCTTC
CDR3aa: CASSLLGQGWDGYTF

abundance: -
v_gene: TRBV4-1
d_gene: TRBD1
j_gene: TRBJ2-2
CDR3nt: TGCGCCAGCAGCTCGAGAGTCCCGGGACAGGGTGGTACGAACACCGGGGAGCTGTTTTTT
CDR3aa: CASSSRVPGQGGTNTGELFF

abundance: few
v_gene: TRBV6-5
d_gene: -
j_gene: TRBJ2-7
CDR3nt: TGTGCCAGCAGTTACCGCGGTCCCTACTACGAGCAGTACTTC
CDR3aa: CASSYRGPYYEQYF

abundance: -
v_gene: TRBV18
d_gene: TRBD1
j_gene: TRBJ2-3
CDR3nt: TGCGCCAGCTCAACGGACAGGGGGTCGGCAGATACGCAGTATTTT
CDR3aa: CASSTDRGSADTQYF

abundance: few
v_gene: TRBV6-1
d_gene: TRBD1
j_gene: TRBJ2-2
CDR3nt: TGTGCCAGCAGTCTCGGACAGGGGCCGTACACCGGGGAGCTGTTTTTT
CDR3aa: CASSLGQGPYTGELFF

abundance: many
v_gene: TRBV7-9
d_gene: TRBD1
j_gene: TRBJ2-1
CDR3nt: TGTGCCAGCAGCCGGACAGGGGGATCTTACAATGAGCAGTTCTTC
CDR3aa: CASSRTGGSYNEQFF

abundance: -
v_gene: TRBV6-5
d_gene: TRBD1
j_gene: TRBJ1-5
CDR3nt: TGTGCCAGCAGTTCTACAGGGGGCGGTCAGCCCCAGCATTTT
CDR3aa: CASSSTGGGQPQHF

abundance: -
v_gene: TRBV28
d_gene: -
j_gene: TRBJ1-4
CDR3nt: TGTGCCAGCAGTTCTGGAGGGACAACAAACAAGGAAAAACTGTTTTTT
CDR3aa: CASSSGGTTNKEKLFF

abundance: few
v_gene: TRBV4-2
d_gene: TRBD2
j_gene: TRBJ2-5
CDR3nt: TGTGCCAGCAGCCACTACGGGAGCGGGGATAAAGAGACCCAGTACTTC
CDR3aa: CASSHYGSGDKETQYF

abundance: few
v_gene: TRBV6-5
d_gene: -
j_gene: TRBJ2-7
CDR3nt: TGTGCCAGCAGTTACTCGGCAGGGAGGAGCTCCTACGAGCAGTACTTC
CDR3aa: CASSYSAGRSSYEQYF

abundance: -
v_gene: TRBV7-6
d_gene: TRBD2
j_gene: TRBJ2-2
CDR3nt: TGTGCCAAAGGGACTAGCGGGACGGACACCGGGGAGCTGTTTTTT
CDR3aa: CAKGTSGTDTGELFF

abundance: -
v_gene: TRBV3-1
d_gene: TRBD2
j_gene: TRBJ2-1
CDR3nt: TGTTCCAGCAGCCACCAACCGGGACTAGCGAGAACGGGCAATGAGCAGTTCTTC
CDR3aa: CSSSHQPGLARTGNEQFF

abundance: once
v_gene: TRBV20-1
d_gene: TRBD2
j_gene: TRBJ2-1
CDR3nt: TGCAGTGCTAGAGATTCCAGGACTAGCGGGATAGTGTACAATGAGCAGTTCTTC
CDR3aa: CSARDSRTSGIVYNEQFF

abundance: -
v_gene: TRBV12-3/TRBV12-4
d_gene: -
j_gene: TRBJ2-3
CDR3nt: TGTGCCAGCAGGAAATATGGCGGACGATCTAGCACAGATACGCAGTATTTT
CDR3aa: CASRKYGGRSSTDTQYF

abundance: many
v_gene: TRBV7-9
d_gene: -
j_gene: TRBJ1-1
CDR3nt: TGTGCCAGCAGCTTAAGTGCAGGCATGAACACTGAAGCTTTCTTT
CDR3aa: CASSLSAGMNTEAFF

abundance: few
v_gene: TRBV20-1
d_gene: TRBD2
j_gene: TRBJ2-3
CDR3nt: TGCAGTGCTAGACCTACTAGCGGACATAGAGATACGCAGTATTTT
CDR3aa: CSARPTSGHRDTQYF

abundance: -
v_gene: TRBV9
d_gene: TRBD2
j_gene: TRBJ2-1
CDR3nt: TGTGCCAGCAGCGTAGGGCTAGCGGGAGGGCCATCCAATGAGCAGTTCTTC
CDR3aa: CASSVGLAGGPSNEQFF